This T cell receptor beta chain stems from a study of cytomegalovirus exposure and HLA in healthy donors. PCR involved 60 Vbeta and 13 Jbeta primers. Profiled with immunoSEQ multiplex PCR; TCRdb holds only in-frame clones, not every one. The data hold about 190,000 clones, with around 88% observed a single time. This clone was picked up one time. The CDR3 is made up of 11 amino acids. Trimming took off 3 bases at V and 3 bases at J, with 5 bases between the two ends. Looked up from germline, CDR1 is GTSNPN and CDR2 is SVGIG (reference sequence). The TCR comes from a man between 35 and 55 years old in good health and CMV-seropositive. The gene calls are TRBV30 and TRBJ2-5; no firm D call. The specimen was PBMCs. The CDR3 sequence: CAWSPEETQYF. CDR3 in DNA: TGTGCCTGGAGCCCGGAAGAGACCCAGTACTTC.